This entry features one TCR beta chain sequence. Germline V gene sequence: CDR1 SGHTA, CDR2 FQGNSA. The CDR3 covers 14 residues. V was shortened by 1 base and J by 4 bases, with 10 bases between the two germline ends. Profiling relied on immunoSEQ multiplex PCR, and the TCRdb table lists in-frame clones only, not all of them. The data show around 56,000 clones, under 90% seen once. This sample was taken from a study of OX40 agonist ivuxolimab in advanced cancers. At the level of the study: The dose-escalation cohort had hepatocellular carcinoma, melanoma, renal cell or head and neck cancer. Participants, 70% to 90% male, averaged about 56 years of age, ranging from about 23 to 79.

The chain recombines TRBV7-2 with TRBJ1-1; perhaps TRBD1 as D (5 bases). This specimen consisted of CD4+ or CD8+ T cells sorted from blood, obtained in a trial of the OX40 agonist ivuxolimab. The clonotype originates from an adult with an advanced solid tumor such as melanoma, head and neck, liver or kidney cancer. The CDR3, as DNA: TGTGCCAGCAGCTTAGAGGCCCAGGGCACTGAAGCTTTCTTT. As protein: CASSLEAQGTEAFF.